Following are 26 T cell receptor beta chains from one sample sequenced in a study of blood T cell repertoires in COVID-19. The table came from immunoSEQ multiplex PCR; TCRdb's copy has only in-frame clones and leaves some out. Of about 270,000 clones listed, more than 75% are singletons. The sample was PBMCs or T cells enriched from blood (not recorded which). These receptor sequences come from a woman aged 55-75 years in a cohort exposed to, infected with or recovered from COVID-19 (not recorded which).

The chain has TRBV9 and TRBJ2-1, with D perhaps matching TRBD2 (12 bases). Trimming shortened V by 4 bases and J by 0 bases, and 32 bases separated the two germline ends. This CDR3 region has 22 residues. Germline V gene data show CDR1 as SGDLS and CDR2 as YYNGEE. The CDR3 region has the DNA TGTGCCAGCAGCCGGACAGGGGGCGTAACTAGCGGGAGGCTTAGCTCCTACAATGAGCAGTTCTTC. Translating gives CASSRTGGVTSGRLSSYNEQFF.

This clone occurred a few times. This sequence joins TRBV10-2 and TRBJ1-1; 9 positions match TRBD1. The CDR3 sequence is 14 residues long. The germline V gene encodes CDR1 WSHSY and CDR2 SAAADI. V lost 6 bases and J lost 10; bases outside the gene matches: 12. CDR3 DNA: TGCGCCAGCAGACGAACCAGACAGGGGGACAGAGCTTTCTTT. Residues: CASRRTRQGDRAFF.

This clone was counted at least ten times. The CDR3 DNA reads as TGTGCCAGCAGCTTCAGGGGGCCCCGTCAAGAGACCCAGTACTTC. This codes for CASSFRGPRQETQYF. The chain couples TRBV3-1 (or the pseudogene TRBV3-2) to TRBJ2-5, with 8 nucleotides matching TRBD1. The ends lost 5 bases at V and 2 bases at J; junction bases unmatched: 7. This CDR3 region has 15 residues. Germline CDR1 reads LGHDT; CDR2 reads YNNKEL (reference sequence).

J is TRBJ2-3 and V is TRBV28, with 12 bases aligning to TRBD2. Per the germline V gene, CDR1 is MDHEN and CDR2 is SYDVKM. This CDR3 contains 16 residues. J lost 2 bases, V lost 6 bases, and 6 bases had no gene match. The DNA for the CDR3 is TGTGCCAGCAGACGACTAGCGGGAGATATCACAGATACGCAGTATTTT. Protein sequence: CASRRLAGDITDTQYF.

The chain links TRBV29-1 to TRBJ2-1, with 9 bases aligning to TRBD1. The CDR3 runs 13 residues. Germline loops: CDR1 SQVTM, CDR2 ANQGSEA. The J segment lost 8 bases and the V segment lost 6 bases, leaving 8 bases of the junction unmatched. For the CDR3, the DNA is TGCAGCGTCAACCGACAGGGGGGGGATGAGCAGTTCTTC. The encoded protein is CSVNRQGGDEQFF.

This chain links TRBV29-1 with TRBJ1-5; 7 positions agree with TRBD1. The germline gives CDR1 SQVTM, CDR2 ANQGSEA. This CDR3 has 12 amino acids. V lost 7 bases, J lost 4 bases, and 4 bases stayed unmatched. Written as DNA, the CDR3 is TGCAGCGCGGGACAGAAGAATCAGCCCCAGCATTTT. Residues: CSAGQKNQPQHF.

This rearrangement joins TRBV6-5 to TRBJ1-2, with 7 bases that match TRBD1. CDR3 length equals 13 residues. With 6 bases clipped from V and 4 bases from J, the junction kept 5 bases outside the gene matches. Looked up from germline, CDR1 is MNHEY and CDR2 is SVGAGI. CDR3 sequence: CASSKGQTYGYTF. The CDR3 nucleotides are TGTGCCAGCAGCAAGGGACAGACCTATGGCTACACCTTC.

This rearrangement joins TRBV24-1 to TRBJ2-3, with 12 bases aligning to TRBD2. The CDR3 is 16 amino acids. Losses at the gene ends were 3 bases for V and 4 bases for J; bases not matched to a gene: 4. Per germline, CDR1 KGHDR and CDR2 SFDVKD. The CDR3: CATSDQTSGRADTQYF. CDR3 nucleotide sequence: TGTGCCACCAGTGATCAGACTAGCGGGAGAGCAGATACGCAGTATTTT.

V and J are TRBV7-9 and TRBJ2-7, with TRBD1 identical over 7 bases. J gave up 4 bases and V 1 base, and 10 bases lay outside the gene matches. The CDR3 length is 16 residues. Germline CDR1 and CDR2: SEHNR and FQNEAQ (reference sequence). The CDR3 sequence is CASSLVIGTAIYEQYF. The CDR3 DNA reads TGTGCCAGCAGCTTAGTTATTGGGACAGCCATTTACGAGCAGTACTTC.

This clone was seen only once. This chain joins TRBV5-1 and TRBJ2-5; possibly TRBD2 for D (6 bases). Trimming left V 4 bases short and J 1 base short, with 11 bases between. Looked up from germline, CDR1 is SGHRS and CDR2 is YFSETQ. The CDR3 spans 14 residues. Written as DNA, the CDR3 is TGCGCCAGCAGCAGGGACTCGACCCAAGAGACCCAGTACTTC. It codes for CASSRDSTQETQYF.

This clone was seen a single time. The chain recombines TRBV5-1 with TRBJ2-7; 7 bases match TRBD1. The germline CDR1 and CDR2 sequences are SGHRS and YFSETQ. V was pared by 0 bases and J by 5 bases, with 5 bases of the junction left unmatched. The CDR3 runs 14 residues. CDR3 sequence reads: CASSLARGSNEQYF. The CDR3 DNA reads TGCGCCAGCAGCTTGGCCAGGGGGAGCAACGAGCAGTACTTC.

In DNA form, the CDR3 reads TGTGCCAGCAGTTTAACCTCGACAGGGAATCGGGAAAAACTGTTTTTT. Translation gives CASSLTSTGNREKLFF. The V and J genes are TRBV27 and TRBJ1-4; 7 bases are a match to TRBD1. CDR3 length equals 16 residues. Germline assignment: CDR1 MNHEY and CDR2 SMNVEV (reference sequence). V gave up 2 bases and J gave up 8 bases; unmatched junction bases: 11. Together with reference TRBV27 and TRBJ1-4, the CDR3 gives the full variable domain: EAQVTQNPRYLITVTGKKLTVTCSQNMNHEYMSWYRQDPGLGLRQIYYSMNVEVTDKGDVPEGYKVSRKEKRNFPLILESPSPNQTSLYFCASSLTSTGNREKLFFGSGTQLSVL.

The V gene is TRBV4-3, the J gene TRBJ1-6; D unclear. Trimming removed 1 base at V and 10 bases at J, with 14 bases between. Germline values: CDR1 LGHNA, CDR2 YSLEER. CDR3 length equals 15 residues. This CDR3 reads CASSQVSTPGSPLHF. The CDR3 region has the DNA TGCGCCAGCAGCCAAGTATCTACTCCCGGGTCACCCCTCCACTTT.

This sequence joins TRBV5-8 and TRBJ2-3, with D possibly being TRBD1 (6 bases). CDR1 is SGHTS, CDR2 YDEGEE, per germline. V was pared by 4 bases and J by 1 base, with 10 bases between. The CDR3 is made up of 14 amino acids. The CDR3 protein is CASSQRQGTDTQYF. In DNA form, the CDR3 reads TGTGCCAGCAGCCAAAGACAGGGCACAGATACGCAGTATTTT.

This clone was observed once. The chain joins TRBV5-1 to TRBJ2-7; D perhaps matches TRBD2 (7 bases). The germline V gene encodes CDR1 SGHRS and CDR2 YFSETQ. The CDR3 spans 15 residues. V was cut by 1 base and J by 4 bases, with 15 bases left in between. The CDR3 sequence: CASSLRLADRYEQYF. The CDR3 DNA sequence: TGCGCCAGCAGCTTGAGGCTAGCGGACAGATACGAGCAGTACTTC.

The genes are TRBV28 and TRBJ2-7, with 7 bases that match TRBD1. The CDR3 extends over 14 amino acids. Germline values: CDR1 MDHEN, CDR2 SYDVKM. The ends lost 10 bases at V and 3 bases at J; junction bases unmatched: 12. CDR3: CATLRTGMRYEQYF. The DNA of the CDR3 is TGTGCCACTCTGAGGACAGGTATGCGCTACGAGCAGTACTTC.

This clone was detected once. The CDR3 DNA sequence: TGTGCCATCAGTGAGTCGGGGACTAGCGGCCCCTTCACCTACAATGAGCAGTTCTTC. It yields the protein CAISESGTSGPFTYNEQFF. The chain is built from TRBV10-3 and TRBJ2-1, with 11 bases identical to TRBD2. Germline CDR1 reads ENHRY; CDR2 reads SYGVKD. This CDR3 is built from 19 residues. The ends lost 0 bases at V and 2 bases at J; junction bases unmatched: 9.

This clone showed up just once. The V and J genes are TRBV5-1 and TRBJ2-3; weak D call: TRBD2 (6 bases). The V end was cut by 7 bases, the J end by 3 bases, with 15 bases between. The CDR3 covers 14 residues. Germline loops: CDR1 SGHRS, CDR2 YFSETQ. As DNA, the CDR3 is TGCGCCAGCCTGCGGGACTCTTCGACAGATACGCAGTATTTT. This gives the protein CASLRDSSTDTQYF.

This clone has a single count. V and J are TRBV12-3 or TRBV12-4 and TRBJ2-5; no reliable D call. Trimming left V 5 bases short and J 1 base short, with 8 bases between. This CDR3 spans 13 amino acids. The CDR3 DNA reads TGTGCCAGCAGTGCAAGCCTCCAAGAGACCCAGTACTTC. This translates into CASSASLQETQYF.

The chain uses TRBV19 and TRBJ2-2; TRBD2 matches at 11 bases. The CDR3 contains 16 residues. The J segment lost 7 bases and the V segment lost 9 bases, leaving 13 bases of the junction unmatched. Germline V lookup: CDR1 LNHDA, CDR2 SQIVND (reference sequence). CDR3 region: CASRIGSGRAGGELFF. The DNA for the CDR3 is TGTGCCAGCCGCATTGGTAGCGGGAGGGCCGGCGGGGAGCTGTTTTTT.

The count of this clone is one. The chain has TRBV24-1 and TRBJ2-3, with 7 bases identical to TRBD2. CDR1 is KGHDR and CDR2 is SFDVKD in the germline V gene. V gave up 7 bases and J gave up 0 bases; unmatched junction bases: 6. CDR3 length equals 15 residues. Here the CDR3 reads CATSGRFASTDTQYF. Here the CDR3 DNA reads TGTGCCACCAGCGGGAGGTTTGCGAGCACAGATACGCAGTATTTT.

This chain joins TRBV7-2 and TRBJ2-3; tentative D call: TRBD2 (7 bases). CDR3 size: 19 residues. Trimming removed 1 base from V and 4 bases from J, with 24 bases in between. Germline V lookup: CDR1 SGHTA, CDR2 FQGNSA. CDR3 sequence (DNA): TGTGCCAGCAGCTTAGATAGTCGAGTAGGGGGGGCGCGCCCAGATACGCAGTATTTT. Amino acids: CASSLDSRVGGARPDTQYF.

The chain recombines TRBV4-1 with TRBJ1-5; D is uncertain. Germline lookup yields CDR1 MGHRA and CDR2 YSYEKL. Trimming removed 0 bases from V and 9 bases from J, with 9 bases in between. The CDR3 consists of 13 residues. As DNA, the CDR3 is TGCGCCAGCAGCCAAGATCGGGGATGGCCCCAGCATTTT. Translated: CASSQDRGWPQHF.

The CDR3 is CASSYLQSLNSPLHF. The CDR3 DNA reads as TGTGCCAGCAGTTACCTACAGTCACTTAATTCACCCCTCCACTTT. This rearrangement joins TRBV6-5 to TRBJ1-6; D is unclear. The CDR3 extends over 15 amino acids. Looked up from germline, CDR1 is MNHEY and CDR2 is SVGAGI. Trimming removed 2 bases at V and 6 bases at J, with 11 bases between.

The gene calls are TRBV4-1 and TRBJ1-3; TRBD1 agrees at 7 bases. The germline gives CDR1 MGHRA, CDR2 YSYEKL. The CDR3 totals 14 residues. V shed 2 bases and J 7 bases; nucleotides not matched to a gene: 5. CDR3: CASSQTGVLNTIYF. In nucleotides, the CDR3 is TGCGCCAGCAGCCAAACAGGGGTCCTCAACACCATATATTTT.

The CDR3 loop is CASEGQGVVDEQFF. For the CDR3, the DNA is TGTGCCAGCGAGGGACAGGGGGTTGTGGATGAGCAGTTCTTC. The chain carries TRBV21-1 and TRBJ2-1; TRBD1 is the table's D call and was not checked against the DNA. TRBV21-1 is a pseudogene. This CDR3 comprises 14 residues.